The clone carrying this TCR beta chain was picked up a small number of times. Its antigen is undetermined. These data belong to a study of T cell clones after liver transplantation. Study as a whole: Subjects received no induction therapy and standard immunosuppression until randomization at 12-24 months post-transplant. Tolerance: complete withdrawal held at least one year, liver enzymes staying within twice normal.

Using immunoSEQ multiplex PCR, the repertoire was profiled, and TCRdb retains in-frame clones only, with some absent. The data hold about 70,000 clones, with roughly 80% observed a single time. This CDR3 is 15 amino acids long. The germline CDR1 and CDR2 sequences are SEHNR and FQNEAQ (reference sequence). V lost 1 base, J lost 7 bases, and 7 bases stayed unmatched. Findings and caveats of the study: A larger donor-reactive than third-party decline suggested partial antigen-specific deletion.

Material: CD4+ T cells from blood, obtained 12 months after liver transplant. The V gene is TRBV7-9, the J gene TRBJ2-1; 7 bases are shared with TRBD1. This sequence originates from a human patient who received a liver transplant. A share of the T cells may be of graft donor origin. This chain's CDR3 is CASSLGDLQGNEQFF. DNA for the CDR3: TGTGCCAGCAGCTTAGGGGACCTACAGGGGAATGAGCAGTTCTTC.